Sequencing of this T cell receptor beta chain was carried out in a study of early T cells in non-severe SARS-CoV-2 infection. This clonotype was seen ten or more times. One entry per CDR3 protein results from TCRdb running MiXCR on the 5' RACE reads. Of about 60,000 distinct CDR3 sequences detected, around 5.6% appear once; the ten largest clones hold 6.8%. This TCR came from an adult who was a healthcare worker with PCR-confirmed SARS-CoV-2 infection or an uninfected control (not recorded which). Sequencing input: whole blood.

CDR3 coding DNA: TGTGCCAGTACTAGGAGTGCAAACTATGGCTACACCTTC. It codes for CASTRSANYGYTF. The chain recombines TRBV19 with TRBJ1-2; D ambiguous. The CDR3 is 13 amino acids. Trimming removed 7 bases at V and 2 bases at J, with 11 bases between. Germline values: CDR1 LNHDA, CDR2 SQIVND (reference sequence).